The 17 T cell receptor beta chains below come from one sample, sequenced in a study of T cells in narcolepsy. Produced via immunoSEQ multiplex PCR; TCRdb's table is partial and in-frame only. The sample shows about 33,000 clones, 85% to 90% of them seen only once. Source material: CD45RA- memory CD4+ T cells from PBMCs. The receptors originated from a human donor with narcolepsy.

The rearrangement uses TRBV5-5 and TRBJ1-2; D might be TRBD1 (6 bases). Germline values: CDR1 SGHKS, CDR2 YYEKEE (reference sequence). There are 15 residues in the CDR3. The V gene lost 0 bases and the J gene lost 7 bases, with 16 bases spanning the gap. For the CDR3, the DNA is TGTGCCAGCAGCTTGGCTGGGGGGGGCAGAGTTGGCTACACCTTC. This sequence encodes CASSLAGGGRVGYTF.

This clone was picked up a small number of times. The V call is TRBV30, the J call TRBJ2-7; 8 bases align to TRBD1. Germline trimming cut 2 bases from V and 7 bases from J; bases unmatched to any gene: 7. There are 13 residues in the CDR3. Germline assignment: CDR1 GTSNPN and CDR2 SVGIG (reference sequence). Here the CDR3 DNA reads TGTGCCTGGAGTAGGGACAGGCAGAGTGAGCAGTACTTC. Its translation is CAWSRDRQSEQYF.

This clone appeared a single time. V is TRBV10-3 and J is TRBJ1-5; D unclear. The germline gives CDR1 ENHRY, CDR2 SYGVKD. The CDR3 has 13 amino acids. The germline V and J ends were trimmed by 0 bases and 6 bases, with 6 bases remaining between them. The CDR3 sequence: CAISESTGQPQHF. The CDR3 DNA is TGTGCCATCAGTGAGTCGACCGGTCAGCCCCAGCATTTT.

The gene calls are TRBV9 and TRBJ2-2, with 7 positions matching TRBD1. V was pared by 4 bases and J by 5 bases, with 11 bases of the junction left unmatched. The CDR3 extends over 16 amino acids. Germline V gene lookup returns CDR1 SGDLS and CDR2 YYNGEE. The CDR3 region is CASSPRQGERTGELFF. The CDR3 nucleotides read TGTGCCAGCAGCCCCAGGCAGGGGGAGAGGACCGGGGAGCTGTTTTTT.

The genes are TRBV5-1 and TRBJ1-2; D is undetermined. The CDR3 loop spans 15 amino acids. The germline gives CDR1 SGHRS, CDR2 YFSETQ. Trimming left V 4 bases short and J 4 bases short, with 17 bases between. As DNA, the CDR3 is TGCGCCAGCAGCCCGGGGAGGGTATCAGGCTATGGCTACACCTTC. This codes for CASSPGRVSGYGYTF.

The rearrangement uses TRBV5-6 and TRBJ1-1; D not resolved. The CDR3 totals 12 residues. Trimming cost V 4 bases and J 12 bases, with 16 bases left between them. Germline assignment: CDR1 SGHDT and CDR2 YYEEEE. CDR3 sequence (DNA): TGTGCCAGCAGCCTCCGGGCTACCGCACCTTTCTTT. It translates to CASSLRATAPFF.

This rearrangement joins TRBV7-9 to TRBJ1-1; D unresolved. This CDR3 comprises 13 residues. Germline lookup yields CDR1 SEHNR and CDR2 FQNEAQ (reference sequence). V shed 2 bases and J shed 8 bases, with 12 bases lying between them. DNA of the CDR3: TGTGCCAGCAGCTTACGAGGGAGTTTAGAAGCTTTCTTT. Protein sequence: CASSLRGSLEAFF.

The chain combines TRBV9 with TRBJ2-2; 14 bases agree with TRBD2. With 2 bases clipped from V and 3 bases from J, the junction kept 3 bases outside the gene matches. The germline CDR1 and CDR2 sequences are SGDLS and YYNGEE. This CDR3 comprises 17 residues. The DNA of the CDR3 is TGTGCCAGCAGCGTCGGGACTAGCGGGAGCCACACCGGGGAGCTGTTTTTT. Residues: CASSVGTSGSHTGELFF.

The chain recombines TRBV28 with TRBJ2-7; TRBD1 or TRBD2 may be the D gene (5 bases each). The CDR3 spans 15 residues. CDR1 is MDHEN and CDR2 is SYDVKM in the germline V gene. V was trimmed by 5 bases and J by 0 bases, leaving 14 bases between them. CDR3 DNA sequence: TGTGCCAGCAGTGCGCCCGGGACCCGCTCCTACGAGCAGTACTTC. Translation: CASSAPGTRSYEQYF.

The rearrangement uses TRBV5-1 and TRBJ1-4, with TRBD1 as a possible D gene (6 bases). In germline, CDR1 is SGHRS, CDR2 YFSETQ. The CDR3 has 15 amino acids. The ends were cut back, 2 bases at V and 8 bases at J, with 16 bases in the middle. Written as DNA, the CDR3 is TGCGCCAGCAGCTTCGACAGGCCCAGATGGGAAAAACTGTTTTTT. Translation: CASSFDRPRWEKLFF.

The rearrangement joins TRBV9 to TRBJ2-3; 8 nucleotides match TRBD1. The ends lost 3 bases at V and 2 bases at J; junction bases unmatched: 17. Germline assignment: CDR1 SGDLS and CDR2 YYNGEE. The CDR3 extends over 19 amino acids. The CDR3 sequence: CASSAPPWTGKSVTDTQYF. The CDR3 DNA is TGTGCCAGCAGCGCTCCCCCGTGGACAGGGAAAAGTGTCACAGATACGCAGTATTTT.

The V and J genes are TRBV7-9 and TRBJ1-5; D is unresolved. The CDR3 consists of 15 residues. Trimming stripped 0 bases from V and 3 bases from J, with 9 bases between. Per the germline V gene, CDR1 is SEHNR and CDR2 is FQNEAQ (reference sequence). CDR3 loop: CASSLASGDNQPQHF. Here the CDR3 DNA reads TGTGCCAGCAGCTTAGCGTCAGGAGACAATCAGCCCCAGCATTTT.

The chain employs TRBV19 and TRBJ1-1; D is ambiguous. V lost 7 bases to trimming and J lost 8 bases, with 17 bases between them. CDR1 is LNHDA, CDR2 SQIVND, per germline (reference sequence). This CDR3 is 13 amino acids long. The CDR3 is CASTRSPRREAFF. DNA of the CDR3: TGTGCCAGTACTCGGTCCCCCAGGCGGGAAGCTTTCTTT.

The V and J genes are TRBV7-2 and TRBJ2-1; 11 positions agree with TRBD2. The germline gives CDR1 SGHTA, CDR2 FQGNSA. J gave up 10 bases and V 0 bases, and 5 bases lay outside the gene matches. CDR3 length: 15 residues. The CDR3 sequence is CASSLASGREQEQFF. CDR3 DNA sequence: TGTGCCAGCAGCTTAGCTAGCGGGAGGGAACAAGAGCAGTTCTTC.

Here the CDR3 DNA reads TGTGCTAGTGGTTTGGGTAGCGGGGGAGATACGCAGTATTTT. Protein: CASGLGSGGDTQYF. The chain is built from TRBV12-5 and TRBJ2-3; 9 bases match TRBD2. The CDR3 has 14 residues. The germline V gene has CDR1 LGHNT and CDR2 FRNRAP. Trimming at V came to 1 base and at J to 5 bases, leaving 1 base not matched to a gene.

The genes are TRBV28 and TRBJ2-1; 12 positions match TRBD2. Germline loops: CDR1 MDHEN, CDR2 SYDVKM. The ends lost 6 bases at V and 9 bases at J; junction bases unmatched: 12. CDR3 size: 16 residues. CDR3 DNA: TGTGCCAGCAGCCCTGGGACTAGCGGGCCGTGGGGTGAGCAGTTCTTC. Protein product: CASSPGTSGPWGEQFF.

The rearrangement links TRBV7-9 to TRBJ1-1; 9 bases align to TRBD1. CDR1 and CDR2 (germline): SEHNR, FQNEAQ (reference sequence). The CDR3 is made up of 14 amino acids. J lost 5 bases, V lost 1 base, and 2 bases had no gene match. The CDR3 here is CASSLGDRETEAFF. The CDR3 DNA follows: TGTGCCAGCAGCTTAGGGGACAGGGAGACTGAAGCTTTCTTT.